A selection of T cell receptor beta chains follows, all from one sample in a study of Graves' ophthalmopathy and Graves' hyperthyroidism. TCRdb reanalysed the multiplex PCR reads using MiXCR and keeps one entry per CDR3 protein. The sample records roughly 420,000 distinct CDR3 sequences, about 21% being singletons. Sequencing was carried out using peripheral blood. Receptors originate from a woman younger than 35 with stable Graves' hyperthyroidism. Each CDR3 is given with its conserved first and last residue. Fields, in order: CDR3 length, clone size, D gene, V gene, J gene, CDR3 DNA, CDR3 protein. D genes are given only for firm matches. Clone size is given for some rows only: seen once, a few or many times, or a class if the clone is expanded.

15,many,TRBD1,TRBV6-1,TRBJ1-5,TGTGCCAGCAGCCCGAGGACAGGCCTTAATCAGCCCCAGCATTTT,CASSPRTGLNQPQHF
12,many,TRBD1,TRBV11-2,TRBJ2-7,TGTGCCAGCAGCTCGGACAGGACCGAGCAGTACTTC,CASSSDRTEQYF
12,NA,NA,TRBV12-3/TRBV12-4,TRBJ1-1,TGTGCCAGCAGTTTTACCGACACTGAAGCTTTCTTT,CASSFTDTEAFF
15,many,NA,TRBV24-1,TRBJ2-5,TGTGCCACATCTTCTCCCTCATCGGAAAGAGAGACCCAGTACTTC,CATSSPSSERETQYF
15,NA,NA,TRBV28,TRBJ2-5,TGTGCCAGCAGTTTAGATGAGGGAGCCCAAGAGACCCAGTACTTC,CASSLDEGAQETQYF
13,many,NA,TRBV20-1,TRBJ1-5,TGCAGTGCTAGATCGGGGTTCAATCAGCCCCAGCATTTT,CSARSGFNQPQHF
13,many,NA,TRBV7-9,TRBJ2-2,TGTGCCAGCAGCCCGCCACTCGACCGGGAGCTGTTTTTT,CASSPPLDRELFF
18,many,TRBD1,TRBV28,TRBJ1-5,TGTGCCAGCAGACAACAGGGGGCGCGTTTATTGGGCAATCAGCCCCAGCATTTT,CASRQQGARLLGNQPQHF
15,many,TRBD2,TRBV29-1,TRBJ2-5,TGCAGCGTTACGACTAGCGGGGGGCTTGGTGGGACCCAGTACTTC,CSVTTSGGLGGTQYF
13,many,NA,TRBV30,TRBJ1-6,TGTGCCTCATCGCCAGAGTATAATTCACCCCTCCACTTT,CASSPEYNSPLHF